This is a list of T cell receptor beta chains from one sample in a study of blood T cell repertoires in COVID-19. Sequencing used immunoSEQ multiplex PCR; TCRdb keeps in-frame clones, though not all of them. The table has fewer than 350,000 clones, almost 90% seen once. The source material was PBMCs or T cells enriched from blood (not recorded which). These receptors all come from a woman aged 25 to 45 who had been exposed to COVID-19. The CDR3 runs from the conserved cysteine through the conserved F or W. A D gene is named only where the DNA matches it firmly. For some rows the clone size is stated as once, few or many, or as a class when expanded; others skip it.

cdr3_aa | cdr3_nt | v_call | clone_size | d_call | j_call
CASSYRQGNTIYF | TGTGCCAGCAGTTACCGACAGGGAAACACCATATATTTT | TRBV6-5 | . | . | TRBJ1-3
CAARQGMSSYNEQFF | TGTGCCGCCAGACAGGGGATGAGCTCCTACAATGAGCAGTTCTTC | TRBV27 | . | TRBD1 | TRBJ2-1
CASSLATYGTGNQPQHF | TGTGCCAGCAGCTTAGCGACCTACGGGACAGGCAATCAGCCCCAGCATTTT | TRBV7-9 | . | TRBD1 | TRBJ1-5
CASSGSPYEQYF | TGTGCCAGTAGCGGGAGCCCCTACGAGCAGTACTTC | TRBV19 | . | . | TRBJ2-7
CASSYSAPSNQPQHF | TGTGCCAGCAGTTACTCGGCACCTAGCAATCAGCCCCAGCATTTT | TRBV6-6 | . | . | TRBJ1-5
CASSLAGTGYYEQYF | TGCGCCAGCAGCTTGGCCGGGACAGGGTACTACGAGCAGTACTTC | TRBV5-1 | . | TRBD1 | TRBJ2-7
CASSLGGNSNQPQHF | TGTGCCAGCAGCTTGGGCGGTAATAGCAATCAGCCCCAGCATTTT | TRBV5-6 | . | . | TRBJ1-5
CAITSDARGTKETQYF | TGTGCCATCACCTCCGATGCGCGGGGAACCAAAGAGACCCAGTACTTC | TRBV10-3 | . | . | TRBJ2-5
CATSTQPSGQETQYF | TGTGCCACCAGCACCCAACCTAGCGGGCAAGAGACCCAGTACTTC | TRBV15 | . | TRBD2 | TRBJ2-5
CASSIGTGVTGNTIYF | TGTGCCAGTAGTATCGGGACAGGGGTGACTGGAAACACCATATATTTT | TRBV19 | . | TRBD1 | TRBJ1-3
CASSVDLASPLHF | TGTGCCAGCAGCGTAGATTTGGCATCACCCCTCCACTTT | TRBV9 | once | . | TRBJ1-6
CATSDATESPYEQYF | TGTGCCACCAGTGATGCGACAGAGAGTCCCTACGAGCAGTACTTC | TRBV24-1 | . | . | TRBJ2-7
CASSFLLSTDTQYF | TGCGCCAGCAGCTTTCTACTAAGCACAGATACGCAGTATTTT | TRBV5-1 | few | . | TRBJ2-3
CASSPGRSGEQYF | TGTGCCAGCAGCCCTGGGAGGAGTGGCGAGCAGTACTTC | TRBV5-8 | . | . | TRBJ2-7
CASSATSGSLTDTQYF | TGCGCCAGCAGTGCTACTAGCGGGAGTTTAACAGATACGCAGTATTTT | TRBV10-1 | . | TRBD2 | TRBJ2-3
CASSARGVEQYF | TGTGCCAGCAGCGCCAGGGGGGTCGAGCAGTACTTC | TRBV5-4 | . | . | TRBJ2-7
CASRAGTNNSPLHF | TGTGCCAGCAGGGCCGGGACAAACAATTCACCCCTCCACTTT | TRBV25-1 | . | . | TRBJ1-6
CASSLRAAGGATNEQFF | TGTGCCAGCAGCTTAAGAGCCGCGGGAGGGGCCACAAATGAGCAGTTCTTC | TRBV7-3 | . | TRBD2 | TRBJ2-1
CASSPGTSGRAGEQFF | TGCGCCAGCAGCCCCGGGACTAGCGGGAGGGCCGGTGAGCAGTTCTTC | TRBV5-1 | . | TRBD2 | TRBJ2-1
CASSPDTATNEKLFF | TGTGCCAGCAGCCCCGACACCGCAACTAATGAAAAACTGTTTTTT | TRBV5-5 | once | . | TRBJ1-4
CASSKKQGHEQFF | TGTGCCAGCAGTAAGAAACAGGGTCATGAGCAGTTCTTC | TRBV12-3/TRBV12-4 | . | . | TRBJ2-1
CASSSTGTGGSSTDTQYF | TGTGCCAGCAGTTCAACCGGGACAGGGGGTTCGAGCACAGATACGCAGTATTTT | TRBV28 | . | TRBD1 | TRBJ2-3
CASSEAGTVPYEQYF | TGCGCCAGCAGTGAGGCGGGGACAGTACCCTACGAGCAGTACTTC | TRBV10-2 | . | . | TRBJ2-7
CASSLKGIGTSPMAYQETQYF | TGTGCCAGCAGTTTAAAGGGCATCGGGACTAGCCCCATGGCGTATCAAGAGACCCAGTACTTC | TRBV27 | . | TRBD2 | TRBJ2-5
CTTGTGGRKSEKLFF | TGTACCACCGGGACAGGGGGCCGAAAGAGTGAAAAACTGTTTTTT | TRBV28 | . | TRBD1 | TRBJ1-4
CATSREAGAIYEQYF | TGTGCCACCAGCAGAGAAGCGGGAGCCATCTACGAGCAGTACTTC | TRBV15 | once | TRBD2 | TRBJ2-7
CASSGNNRGPRETQYF | TGTGCCAGCAGCGGGAATAACAGGGGGCCGCGGGAGACCCAGTACTTC | TRBV5-6 | . | TRBD1 | TRBJ2-5
CASRTSDYEQYF | TGTGCCAGCAGGACTAGCGACTACGAGCAGTACTTC | TRBV28 | . | TRBD2 | TRBJ2-7
CASSQSREKSSYNEQFF | TGCGCCAGCAGTCAATCACGTGAGAAGAGCTCCTACAATGAGCAGTTCTTC | TRBV23-1 | . | . | TRBJ2-1
CASSQGGQAKQYF | TGTGCCAGCAGTCAGGGGGGCCAGGCAAAGCAGTACTTC | TRBV27 | once | . | TRBJ2-7
CASSEGRYYEQYF | TGTGCCAGCAGTGAAGGCAGGTACTACGAGCAGTACTTC | TRBV6-1 | . | . | TRBJ2-7
CASSLWFAATNEQFF | TGCGCCAGCAGCTTGTGGTTCGCAGCGACCAATGAGCAGTTCTTC | TRBV5-1 | . | . | TRBJ2-1
CASSSTGREQYF | TGTGCCAGCAGTTCGACAGGGCGCGAGCAGTACTTC | TRBV6-6 | few | TRBD1 | TRBJ2-7
CASSEPQNQPQHF | TGTGCCAGCAGTGAACCCCAGAATCAGCCCCAGCATTTT | TRBV6-1 | . | . | TRBJ1-5
CASSTGAGNTIYF | TGTGCCAGTAGTACAGGGGCAGGAAACACCATATATTTT | TRBV11-3 | . | TRBD1 | TRBJ1-3
CASSSRAVDIQYF | TGTGCCAGCAGTTCGAGGGCGGTTGACATTCAGTACTTC | TRBV27 | . | . | TRBJ2-4
CASSIGEFPYNEQFF | TGTGCCAGTAGTATCGGGGAGTTCCCCTACAATGAGCAGTTCTTC | TRBV19 | . | . | TRBJ2-1
CASSPGGYGNEKLFF | TGTGCCAGCAGCCCCGGCGGGTATGGTAATGAAAAACTGTTTTTT | TRBV7-9 | once | . | TRBJ1-4
CASSRRTGGGNTEAFF | TGCGCCAGCAGCCGAAGGACCGGGGGAGGGAACACTGAAGCTTTCTTT | TRBV5-1 | . | . | TRBJ1-1
CASGISSGNTIYF | TGTGCTAGTGGGATCAGCTCTGGAAACACCATATATTTT | TRBV12-5 | . | . | TRBJ1-3
CASSEGLAGELEQFF | TGTGCCAGCAGCGAGGGACTAGCGGGAGAACTTGAGCAGTTCTTC | TRBV21-1 | . | . | TRBJ2-1
CASSLSARGYEQYF | TGTGCCAGCAGCTTGTCGGCTAGAGGCTACGAGCAGTACTTC | TRBV5-6 | . | . | TRBJ2-7
CASRGSKGGIGETQYF | TGTGCCAGCAGGGGATCCAAGGGAGGAATTGGGGAGACCCAGTACTTC | TRBV28 | . | . | TRBJ2-5
CASSLEHHQGYTF | TGTGCCAGCAGTTTAGAACACCATCAAGGCTACACCTTC | TRBV27 | . | . | TRBJ1-2
CASSLRRERAQHF | TGTGCCAGCAGCTTACGGCGGGAGAGGGCCCAGCATTTT | TRBV7-8 | . | . | TRBJ1-5
CATSDTGFSETQYF | TGTGCCACCAGTGACACAGGGTTCTCCGAGACCCAGTACTTC | TRBV24-1 | . | . | TRBJ2-5
CASSPLGGAGSYNEQFF | TGTGCCAGCAGCCCGCTGGGTGGAGCGGGATCCTACAATGAGCAGTTCTTC | TRBV5-5 | . | TRBD2 | TRBJ2-1
CASSLAPHPTGPNSPLHF | TGTGCCAGCAGCTTGGCCCCCCATCCGACAGGGCCCAATTCACCCCTCCACTTT | TRBV5-6 | . | TRBD1 | TRBJ1-6
CASSLLAGEGEQYF | TGTGCCAGCAGTCTACTAGCGGGAGAAGGAGAGCAGTACTTC | TRBV6-5 | few | TRBD2 | TRBJ2-7
CASSPGGDGYTF | TGTGCCAGCAGCCCGGGGGGGGACGGCTACACCTTC | TRBV3-1/TRBV3-2 | few | . | TRBJ1-2
CASSLEIAYEQYF | TGTGCCAGCAGCTTAGAGATAGCCTACGAGCAGTACTTC | TRBV7-2 | . | . | TRBJ2-7
CASSFITGGHNYGYTF | TGTGCCAGCAGCTTCATAACGGGGGGGCACAACTATGGCTACACCTTC | TRBV5-6 | . | . | TRBJ1-2
CASRRGDGYTF | TGTGCCAGCCGGAGGGGAGATGGCTACACCTTC | TRBV9 | . | . | TRBJ1-2